This T cell receptor (beta chain) originates from a study of yellow fever vaccine responses in identical twins. This CDR3 spans 14 amino acids. Germline loops: CDR1 MGHRA, CDR2 YSYEKL. The V end was cut by 0 bases, the J end by 3 bases, with 9 bases between. This clonotype was recorded a few times. TCRdb passed the RT-PCR reads through MiXCR, listing each CDR3 protein once. Seen here are approximately 16,000 distinct CDR3 sequences, roughly 85% observed once, and the top ten hold about 1.8%. The starting material was T cells from blood (PBMCs), unsorted or a sorted subset (not recorded which), obtained before or after yellow fever vaccination (not recorded which). This rearrangement joins TRBV4-1 to TRBJ2-7; D might be TRBD2 (6 bases). This clonotype originated in a young woman who received the yellow fever vaccine. The CDR3 DNA sequence: TGCGCCAGCAGCCAAGAGGGGGGTAGCTACGAGCAGTACTTC. It encodes CASSQEGGSYEQYF.